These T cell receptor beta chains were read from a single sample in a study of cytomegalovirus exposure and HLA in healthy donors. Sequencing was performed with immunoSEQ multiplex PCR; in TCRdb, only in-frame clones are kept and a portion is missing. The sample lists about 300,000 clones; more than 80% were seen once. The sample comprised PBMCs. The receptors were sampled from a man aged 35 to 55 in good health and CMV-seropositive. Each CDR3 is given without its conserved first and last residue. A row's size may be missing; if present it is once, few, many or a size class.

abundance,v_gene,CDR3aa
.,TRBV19,ASSKGQGYGLNTEAF
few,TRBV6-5,ASSLDRDYGYT
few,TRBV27,ASSLSTADQETQY
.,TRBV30,AWTSGRARTDTQY
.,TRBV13,ASSSNRGRMGYT
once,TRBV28,ASSPLKGVRTEAF
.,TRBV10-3,AISVGGQETQY
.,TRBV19,ASRNRQGATGNTIY
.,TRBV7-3,ASSAYTSGRETQY
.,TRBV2,ASSVSGGGGGFY
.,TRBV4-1,ASSQSTGRNYGYT
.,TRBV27,ASRTDRGFRNEQF
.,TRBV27,ASSPIFGGGGYT
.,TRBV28,ASSLQENYEQY
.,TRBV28,ASSLRVTEAF
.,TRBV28,ASSPGQEPYEQY
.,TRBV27,ASSAPRTRLAGATGELF
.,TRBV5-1,ASRALAGARNNEQF
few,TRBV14,ASRYRAEAF
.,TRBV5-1,ASTYRVDNEQF
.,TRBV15,ATSRDPGRGRTDTQY
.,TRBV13,ASSLQGQAPYGYT
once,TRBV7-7,ASNPDRLNEQF
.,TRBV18,ASSPRQGNYEQY
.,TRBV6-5,ASSYSAGVNTEAF
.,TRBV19,ASSGAHAAGVNTGELF
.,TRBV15,ATSRSGGAGHGYT
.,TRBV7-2,ASSFGTGTYEQY
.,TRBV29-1,SVLGGNEQF